The sequence of this T cell receptor (beta chain) was determined in a study of regulatory T cells in long-lasting Graves disease. General study points: Persistent patients shared more public clonotypes (2,741) than new patients (approximately 1,000).

CDR3 length: 14 residues. The germline V gene encodes CDR1 KGHDR and CDR2 SFDVKD. The V end lost 2 bases, the J end lost 8 bases, and 12 bases lay between the germline ends. This clonotype was counted between two and nine times. Its antigen remains unidentified. The sample's time point: persistent/refractory GD, antithyroid drugs over 5 years with positive TRAb. Construction of the TCR library relied on RNA isolated from PBMCs. One endocrinology department in Xi'an, China, was where patients came from. Peripheral blood, at about 9 milliliters, went into EDTA tubes. Arm-PCR with iRepertoire HTBI primers amplified the CDR3 regions for these TCR beta libraries. TCRdb used MiXCR to reprocess the multiplex PCR reads, holding one entry per CDR3 protein. The top ten clones hold around 20% of a sample with roughly 400,000 distinct CDR3 sequences, around 21% of them seen once.

Source: peripheral blood mononuclear cells (PBMCs), taken when the disease was refractory, from a patient treated with antithyroid drugs. The chain employs TRBV24-1 and TRBJ2-1; D not certain. The origin of this receptor is a female donor with Graves disease. The CDR3 sequence is CATSDWTTLDEQFF. Here the CDR3 DNA reads TGTGCCACCAGTGATTGGACCACGCTGGATGAGCAGTTCTTC.